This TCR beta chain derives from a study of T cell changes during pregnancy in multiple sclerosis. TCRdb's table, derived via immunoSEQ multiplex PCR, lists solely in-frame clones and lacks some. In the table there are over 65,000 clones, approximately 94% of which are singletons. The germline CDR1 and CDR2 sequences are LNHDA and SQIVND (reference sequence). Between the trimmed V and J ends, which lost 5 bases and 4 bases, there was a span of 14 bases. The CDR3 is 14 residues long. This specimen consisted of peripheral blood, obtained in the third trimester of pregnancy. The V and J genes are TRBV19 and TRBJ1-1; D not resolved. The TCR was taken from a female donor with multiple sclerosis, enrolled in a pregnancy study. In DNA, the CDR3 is TGTGCCAGTAGTCGGCGGGCGGTACCCACTGAAGCTTTCTTT. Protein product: CASSRRAVPTEAFF.